The clone carrying this T cell receptor (beta chain) has only a few counts. Its target is not known. The CDR3 covers 18 residues. CDR1 and CDR2 (germline): LNHNV, YYDKDF (reference sequence). V gave up 0 bases and J gave up 2 bases; unmatched junction bases: 6. Researchers took RNA transcripts and amplified the TCR beta CDR3 regions from them. TCR CDR3 underwent first-round RT-PCR with the HTBI primer set. MiXCR, run by TCRdb on the multiplex PCR reads, gives a single entry per CDR3 protein. The data hold hundreds of thousands of distinct CDR3 sequences, with less than 15% observed a single time. The sample comes from a study of T cells in Graves' hyperthyroidism and ophthalmopathy. Notes on the study in general: Ophthalmopathy, as predicted by the model, came a median about six months after the prediction.

These patients, aged 18 to 65, had recently diagnosed hyperthyroidism lasting under 2 months. For the diagnoses, clinical symptoms, serum thyroxine and TRAb, thyroid ultrasound and orbital computed tomography were used. Fresh 10 ml peripheral blood yielded PBMCs. The sequence was collected from a woman younger than 30 with Graves' hyperthyroidism. Sample: blood. This chain links TRBV15 with TRBJ2-1, with 11 bases aligning to TRBD2. In DNA, the CDR3 is TGTGCCACCAGCAGAGACCTAACTAGCGGGAGAACCTACAATGAGCAGTTCTTC. Encoded protein: CATSRDLTSGRTYNEQFF.